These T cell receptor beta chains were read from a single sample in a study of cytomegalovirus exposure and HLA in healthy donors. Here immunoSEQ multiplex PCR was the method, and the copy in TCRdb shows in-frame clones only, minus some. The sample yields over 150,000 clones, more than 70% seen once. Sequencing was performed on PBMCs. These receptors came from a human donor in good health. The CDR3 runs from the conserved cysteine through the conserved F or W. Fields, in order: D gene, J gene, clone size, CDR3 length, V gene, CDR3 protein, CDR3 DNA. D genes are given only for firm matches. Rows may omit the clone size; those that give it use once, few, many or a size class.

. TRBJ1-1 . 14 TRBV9 CASSPRHGGAEAFF TGTGCCAGCAGCCCGCGTCACGGAGGCGCTGAAGCTTTCTTT
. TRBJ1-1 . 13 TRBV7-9 CASSHGTSREAFF TGTGCCAGCAGCCATGGGACTAGTAGGGAAGCTTTCTTT
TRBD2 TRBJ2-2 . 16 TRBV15 CATSISLASGGGELFF TGTGCCACCAGCATTAGCCTAGCGTCGGGAGGCGGGGAGCTGTTTTTT
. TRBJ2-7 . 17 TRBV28 CASSGNPGTHHLYEQYF TGTGCCAGCAGTGGAAACCCCGGGACACACCACCTCTACGAGCAGTACTTC
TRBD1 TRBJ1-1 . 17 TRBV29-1 CSVEGRGQGYGNTEAFF TGCAGCGTTGAAGGGAGAGGACAGGGATATGGGAACACTGAAGCTTTCTTT
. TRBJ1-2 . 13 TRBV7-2 CASSGQTNYGYTF TGTGCCAGCTCGGGACAAACTAACTATGGCTACACCTTC
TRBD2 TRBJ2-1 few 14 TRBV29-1 CSVETSGDYNEQFF TGCAGCGTTGAAACTAGCGGGGACTACAATGAGCAGTTCTTC
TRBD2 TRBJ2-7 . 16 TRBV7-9 CASSLRLAGGDYEQYF TGTGCCAGCAGCCTCCGACTAGCGGGAGGGGACTACGAGCAGTACTTC
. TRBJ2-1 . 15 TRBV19 CASSKGNGAYNEQFF TGTGCCAGTAGTAAGGGGAACGGAGCCTACAATGAGCAGTTCTTC
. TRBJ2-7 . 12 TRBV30 CAWSPLPYEQYF TGTGCCTGGAGTCCACTTCCCTACGAGCAGTACTTC
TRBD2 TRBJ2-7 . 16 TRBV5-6 CASSLQTSGVSYEQYF TGTGCCAGCAGCCTCCAGACTAGCGGCGTATCCTACGAGCAGTACTTC
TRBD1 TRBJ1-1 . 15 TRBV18 CASSSALQGASEAFF TGTGCCAGCTCATCAGCCTTACAGGGGGCCTCAGAGGCTTTCTTT
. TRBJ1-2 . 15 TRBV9 CASSVVSGKSDGYTF TGTGCCAGCAGCGTAGTTTCAGGGAAGTCTGATGGCTACACCTTC
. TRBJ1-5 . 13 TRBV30 CAWSRTENQPQHF TGTGCCTGGAGTAGGACAGAGAATCAGCCCCAGCATTTT
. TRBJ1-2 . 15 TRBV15 CATSRDTVQSYGYTF TGTGCCACCAGCAGAGATACAGTTCAGAGCTATGGCTACACCTTC
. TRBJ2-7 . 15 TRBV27 CASSVQGRGSYEQYF TGTGCCAGCAGTGTACAGGGTAGGGGTTCCTACGAGCAGTACTTC
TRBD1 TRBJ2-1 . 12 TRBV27 CASGTVNNEQFF TGTGCCAGCGGGACAGTAAACAATGAGCAGTTCTTC
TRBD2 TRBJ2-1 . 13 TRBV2 CASRAGGPSEQFF TGTGCCAGCAGGGCGGGAGGGCCTAGTGAGCAGTTCTTC
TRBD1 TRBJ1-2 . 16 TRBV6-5 CASSYGGQGFPYGYTF TGTGCCAGCAGTTATGGCGGACAGGGATTCCCCTATGGCTACACCTTC
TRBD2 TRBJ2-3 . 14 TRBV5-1 CASSLEAGSDTQYF TGCGCCAGCAGCTTGGAAGCGGGGTCAGATACGCAGTATTTT
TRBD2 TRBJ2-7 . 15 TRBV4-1 CASSHGTSGTYEQYF TGCGCCAGCAGCCACGGGACTAGTGGAACCTACGAGCAGTACTTC
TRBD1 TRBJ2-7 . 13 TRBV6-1 CASRGTGEDEQYF TGTGCCAGCAGGGGGACAGGGGAGGACGAGCAGTACTTC
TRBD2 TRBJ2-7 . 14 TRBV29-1 CSVVGRLGRGEQYF TGCAGCGTTGTCGGGAGGCTAGGTCGCGGCGAGCAGTACTTC
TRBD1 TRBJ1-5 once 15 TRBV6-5 CASRKYSGGHQPQHF TGTGCCAGCAGAAAATACTCAGGGGGCCATCAGCCCCAGCATTTT
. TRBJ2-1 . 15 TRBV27 CASSPSGDLYNEQFF TGTGCCAGCAGTCCCTCAGGGGATCTTTACAATGAGCAGTTCTTC
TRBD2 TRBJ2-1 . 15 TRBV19 CASSIGTSGINEQFF TGTGCCAGTAGTATTGGGACTAGCGGGATCAATGAGCAGTTCTTC
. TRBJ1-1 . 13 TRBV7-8 CASSEQGGTEAFF TGTGCCAGCAGTGAACAGGGCGGAACTGAAGCTTTCTTT
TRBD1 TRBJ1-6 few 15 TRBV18 CASSLGQGLNSPLHF TGTGCCAGCTCCCTAGGACAGGGACTTAATTCACCCCTCCACTTT
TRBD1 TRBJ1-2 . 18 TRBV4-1 CASSRSPGQGNTNYGYTF TGCGCCAGCAGCCGTTCACCGGGACAGGGTAATACTAACTATGGCTACACCTTC
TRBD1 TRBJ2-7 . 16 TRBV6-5 CASSSPTTGGLYEQYF TGTGCCAGCAGTTCCCCCACGACAGGGGGACTTTACGAGCAGTACTTC
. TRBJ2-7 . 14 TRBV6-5 CASSYSWDNYEQYF TGTGCCAGCAGTTACTCCTGGGACAACTACGAGCAGTACTTC
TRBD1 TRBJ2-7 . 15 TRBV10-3 CAISSMDRGSYEQYF TGTGCCATCAGTAGTATGGACAGGGGCTCCTACGAGCAGTACTTC
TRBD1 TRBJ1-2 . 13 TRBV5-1 CAREDRGIYGYTF TGCGCCAGAGAGGACAGGGGGATCTATGGCTACACCTTC
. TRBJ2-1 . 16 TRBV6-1 CASSELAHRADNEQFF TGTGCCAGCAGTGAACTAGCCCATCGTGCGGACAATGAGCAGTTCTTC
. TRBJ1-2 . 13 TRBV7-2 CASSESFSYGYTF TGTGCCAGCAGCGAATCCTTTAGTTATGGCTACACCTTC
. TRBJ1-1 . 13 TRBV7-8 CASSLQGNTEAFF TGTGCCAGCAGCTTACAGGGAAACACTGAAGCTTTCTTT
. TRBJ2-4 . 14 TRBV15 CATSRLGGENIQYF TGTGCCACCAGCAGGCTAGGGGGGGAAAACATTCAGTACTTC
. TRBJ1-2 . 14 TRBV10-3 CAISPTEGFYGYTF TGTGCCATCAGTCCGACAGAAGGATTCTATGGCTACACCTTC
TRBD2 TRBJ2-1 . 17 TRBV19 CASSPRTSGGAYNEQFF TGTGCCAGTAGTCCCCGGACTAGCGGGGGGGCTTACAATGAGCAGTTCTTC
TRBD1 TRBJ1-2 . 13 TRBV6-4 CASSPGTGSFYTF TGTGCCAGCAGCCCCGGGACAGGGAGTTTCTACACCTTC
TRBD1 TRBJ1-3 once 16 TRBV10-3 CAISESTGVSGNTIYF TGTGCCATCAGTGAGTCGACAGGGGTTTCTGGAAACACCATATATTTT
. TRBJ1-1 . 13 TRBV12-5 CASGFEPSGGAFF TGTGCTAGTGGTTTTGAACCCTCCGGGGGAGCTTTCTTT